Presented here are 30 T cell receptor beta chains from one specimen sequenced in a study of blood T cell repertoires in COVID-19. Repertoires were generated with immunoSEQ multiplex PCR, while TCRdb's copy carries only in-frame clones and drops some. Of 130,000 to 150,000 clones listed, 70% to 90% were seen once; the top ten hold approximately 1.2%. Sequenced sample: PBMCs or T cells enriched from blood (not recorded which). The receptors stem from a woman aged 25-40 years with acute COVID-19.

In this sample, this clone turned up once. The identical CDR3 is also encoded by other nucleotide sequences in the sample. The rearrangement joins TRBV7-2 to TRBJ2-7; TRBD2 agrees at 10 bases. V shed 3 bases, J shed 1 base, and the junction held 3 bases outside the gene matches. Germline values: CDR1 SGHTA, CDR2 FQGNSA. This CDR3 is built from 15 residues. In nucleotides, the CDR3 is TGTGCCAGCAGCTTCACTAGCGGGGTTTCCTACGAGCAGTACTTC. This codes for CASSFTSGVSYEQYF.

This rearrangement joins TRBV19 to TRBJ2-7; maybe TRBD1 (6 bases). This CDR3 is 15 amino acids long. CDR1 and CDR2 from the germline V gene are LNHDA and SQIVND (reference sequence). Trimming removed 5 bases from V and 4 bases from J, with 18 bases in between. In DNA form, the CDR3 reads TGTGCCAGTAGTGCAAACAGGGCCGGGTCGTACGAGCAGTACTTC. Translating gives CASSANRAGSYEQYF.

The chain combines TRBV19 with TRBJ1-4; D perhaps matches TRBD1 (6 bases). This CDR3 spans 14 amino acids. The germline gives CDR1 LNHDA, CDR2 SQIVND (reference sequence). The V end lost 6 bases, the J end lost 4 bases, and 12 bases lay between the germline ends. CDR3 amino acids: CASRPGQVNEKLFF. The CDR3 DNA sequence: TGTGCCAGTAGACCGGGACAAGTTAATGAAAAACTGTTTTTT.

V and J are TRBV4-1 and TRBJ2-1; 11 nucleotides line up with TRBD2. Germline V gene data show CDR1 as MGHRA and CDR2 as YSYEKL. V lost 3 bases, J lost 7 bases, and 5 bases stayed unmatched. This CDR3 contains 15 residues. The CDR3 nucleotides are TGCGCCAGCAGCCAGTTAGCGGGAGGGCTGAATGAGCAGTTCTTC. Its protein is CASSQLAGGLNEQFF.

The rearrangement joins TRBV4-3 to TRBJ2-1; maybe TRBD2 (7 bases). This CDR3 region has 15 residues. The germline CDR1 and CDR2 sequences are LGHNA and YSLEER. V lost 0 bases and J lost 2, with 8 bases in between. CDR3 protein: CASSQERGPYNEQFF. The CDR3 nucleotides are TGCGCCAGCAGCCAAGAGCGGGGGCCCTACAATGAGCAGTTCTTC.

The chain links TRBV27 to TRBJ2-2, with 9 bases fitting TRBD2. V dropped 4 bases and J dropped 6; count of bases not matched to a gene: 12. The CDR3 is 17 residues long. Germline V gives CDR1 MNHEY, CDR2 SMNVEV (reference sequence). In DNA form, the CDR3 reads TGTGCCAGCAGTTCATATCGTCCCGGGACTAGCCCCGGGGAGCTGTTTTTT. Amino acid sequence: CASSSYRPGTSPGELFF.

The V call is TRBV28, the J call TRBJ1-3; unclear D gene. Deletions cut 4 bases from V and 7 bases from J, with 8 bases between. Germline V CDR1 and CDR2: MDHEN, SYDVKM. The CDR3 has 12 amino acids. Written as DNA, the CDR3 is TGTGCCAGCAGTTCACCGGGGAACACCATATATTTT. It translates to CASSSPGNTIYF.

The rearrangement links TRBV3-1 (or the pseudogene TRBV3-2) to TRBJ1-4; TRBD1 matches 9 bases. V lost 5 bases, J lost 11 bases, and 12 bases stayed unmatched. The CDR3 spans 15 residues. Per germline, CDR1 LGHDT and CDR2 YNNKEL (reference sequence). The CDR3 is CASSNFRQGVDKLFF. CDR3 nucleotide sequence: TGTGCCAGCAGCAACTTCCGACAGGGGGTCGACAAACTGTTTTTT.

J is TRBJ2-2 and V is TRBV19; 12 nucleotides line up with TRBD2. There are 18 residues in the CDR3. Unmatched junction bases numbered 13, after V lost 5 bases and J lost 6 bases. The germline V gene has CDR1 LNHDA and CDR2 SQIVND (reference sequence). The CDR3 nucleotides are TGTGCCAGTAGTCCACGCTCGACTAGCGGGAGTCGGGCCGGGGAGCTGTTTTTT. Protein sequence: CASSPRSTSGSRAGELFF.

V usage is TRBV10-3 and J usage is TRBJ1-1; D is undetermined. Per germline, CDR1 ENHRY and CDR2 SYGVKD. The CDR3 runs 15 residues. Trimming cost V 7 bases and J 0 bases, with 15 bases left between them. CDR3 nucleotides: TGTGCCATCACAGAGGGCGGCTTAATGAACACTGAAGCTTTCTTT. This gives the protein CAITEGGLMNTEAFF.

CDR3 DNA sequence: TGTGCCAGCATCAACCGGAAAGCGGGAGGAGAAGATACGCAGTATTTT. It translates to CASINRKAGGEDTQYF. The genes are TRBV6-9 and TRBJ2-3; 9 nucleotides match TRBD2. The germline V gene encodes CDR1 MNHGY and CDR2 SVAAGI. The J segment lost 5 bases and the V segment lost 7 bases, leaving 13 bases of the junction unmatched. The CDR3 is made up of 16 amino acids.

This chain links TRBV9 with TRBJ2-3; D unresolved. CDR3 length: 14 amino acids. Germline V CDR1 and CDR2: SGDLS, YYNGEE. V lost 3 bases, J lost 4 bases, and 12 bases lay in between. CDR3 region: CASSEGNEADTQYF. CDR3 nucleotide sequence: TGTGCCAGCAGCGAAGGAAATGAGGCAGATACGCAGTATTTT.

The rearrangement uses TRBV5-1 and TRBJ2-1, with D hard to call. Trimming took off 4 bases at V and 5 bases at J, with 13 bases between the two ends. Germline CDR1 SGHRS, CDR2 YFSETQ. This CDR3 region has 14 residues. This CDR3 is CASSPSQVHNEQFF. The CDR3, as DNA: TGCGCCAGCAGCCCCAGCCAGGTCCACAATGAGCAGTTCTTC.

The V call is TRBV7-9, the J call TRBJ2-5; 8 nucleotides line up with TRBD2. After removal of 2 bases from V and 5 bases from J, the junction contained 10 bases not matched to a gene. Germline values: CDR1 SEHNR, CDR2 FQNEAQ (reference sequence). The CDR3 totals 16 residues. The CDR3 loop reads CASSLSGAGEMETQYF. The CDR3, as DNA: TGTGCCAGCAGCTTATCAGGAGCGGGAGAAATGGAGACCCAGTACTTC.

V usage is TRBV30 and J usage is TRBJ2-2; no clear D gene. Trimming left V 1 base short and J 0 bases short, with 24 bases between. CDR3 length: 20 amino acids. CDR1 and CDR2 from the germline V gene are GTSNPN and SVGIG (reference sequence). The CDR3 sequence: CAWSGISRPVNRPNTGELFF. The DNA for the CDR3 is TGTGCCTGGAGTGGTATTTCGCGTCCGGTTAACAGACCGAACACCGGGGAGCTGTTTTTT.

The chain joins TRBV2 to TRBJ1-5, with D perhaps matching TRBD1 (6 bases). CDR1 is SNHLY and CDR2 is FYNNEI in the germline V gene. This CDR3 comprises 16 residues. Trimming removed 6 bases from V and 3 bases from J, with 18 bases in between. CDR3 residues: CASRVKGEGNNQPQHF. In nucleotides, the CDR3 is TGTGCCAGCAGGGTGAAGGGGGAGGGCAACAATCAGCCCCAGCATTTT. The whole variable domain, filled in from reference TRBV2 and TRBJ1-5, reads EPEVTQTPSHQVTQMGQEVILRCVPISNHLYFYWYRQILGQKVEFLVSFYNNEISEKSEIFDDQFSVERPDGSNFTLKIRSTKLEDSAMYFCASRVKGEGNNQPQHFGDGTRLSIL.

V usage is TRBV6-6 and J usage is TRBJ2-7; 7 nucleotides match TRBD1. The CDR3 length is 13 residues. V trimming: 5 bases; J trimming: 2 bases; junction bases outside the gene matches: 3. Germline V gives CDR1 MNHNY, CDR2 SVGAGI (reference sequence). The DNA of the CDR3 is TGTGCCAGCAGTCCGGGACAGACCTACGAGCAGTACTTC. Amino acid sequence: CASSPGQTYEQYF.

This clone was detected only a few times. This rearrangement joins TRBV5-1 to TRBJ2-5; 7 bases line up with TRBD2. This CDR3 is 16 amino acids long. The V gene's germline CDR1 is SGHRS and CDR2 YFSETQ. Trimming removed 3 bases from V and 0 bases from J; junction bases left unmatched: 8. The CDR3 spells CASSSPLGTNQETQYF. CDR3 DNA sequence: TGCGCCAGCAGCTCGCCCCTCGGGACTAACCAAGAGACCCAGTACTTC. The whole variable domain, remainder taken from reference TRBV5-1 and TRBJ2-5, is KAGVTQTPRYLIKTRGQQVTLSCSPISGHRSVSWYQQTPGQGLQFLFEYFSETQRNKGNFPGRFSGRQFSNSRSEMNVSTLELGDSALYLCASSSPLGTNQETQYFGPGTRLLVL.

This clone has a single count. The genes are TRBV11-2 and TRBJ2-7; a possible D gene is TRBD2 (5 bases). Trimming took 2 bases from V and 4 from J, leaving 15 bases between them. This CDR3 is 15 amino acids long. Germline loops: CDR1 SGHAT, CDR2 FQNNGV. CDR3 region: CASSLYGGGPYEQYF. The CDR3 bases are TGTGCCAGCAGCTTATATGGTGGCGGGCCTTACGAGCAGTACTTC.

The CDR3 DNA follows: TGCGCCAGCAGCCAAACCACTAGTTATGAGCAGTTCTTC. It translates to CASSQTTSYEQFF. The rearrangement links TRBV4-3 to TRBJ2-1, with a tentative D call TRBD2 (5 bases). The CDR3 contains 13 residues. Per germline, CDR1 LGHNA and CDR2 YSLEER. V was trimmed by 2 bases and J by 8 bases, leaving 10 bases between them.

The gene calls are TRBV12-3 or TRBV12-4 and TRBJ1-5; D may be TRBD1 (5 bases). V lost 5 bases and J lost 11, with 10 bases in between. The CDR3 runs 11 residues. The CDR3 DNA is TGTGCCAGCAGTCCTGGGGGGGCCCAGCATTTT. The encoded protein is CASSPGGAQHF.

This sequence joins TRBV28 and TRBJ2-7, with a tentative D call TRBD2 (5 bases). The CDR3 consists of 15 residues. Germline V gene sequence: CDR1 MDHEN, CDR2 SYDVKM. With 9 bases removed from V and 0 bases from J, the gap between germline ends came to 18 bases. CDR3 protein: CASSGYRGFSYEQYF. For the CDR3, the DNA is TGTGCCAGTAGTGGATACCGGGGTTTCTCCTACGAGCAGTACTTC.

V and J are TRBV21-1 and TRBJ2-7; TRBD2 reflects the table's D call only, with no check against the DNA. TRBV21-1 constitutes a pseudogene. The CDR3 extends over 16 amino acids. CDR3 coding DNA: TGTGCCAGCAGCACTACTTTAGCGGGACCCTCTGACGAGCAGTACTTC. Translating gives CASSTTLAGPSDEQYF.

In this sample, this clone turned up once. This sample includes further DNA sequences coding for the same CDR3. The chain has TRBV30 and TRBJ1-5; D ambiguous. Trimming shortened V by 2 bases and J by 4 bases, and 9 bases separated the two germline ends. The V gene's germline CDR1 is GTSNPN and CDR2 SVGIG (reference sequence). The CDR3 is 13 residues long. The CDR3 loop reads CAWSPGLNQPQHF. CDR3 in DNA: TGTGCCTGGAGTCCTGGACTTAATCAGCCCCAGCATTTT.

V gene TRBV7-2 combines with J gene TRBJ2-7; the match to TRBD2 covers 7 bases. J was trimmed by 4 bases and V by 2 bases; bases with no gene match: 8. CDR3 length: 15 residues. Germline V gene lookup returns CDR1 SGHTA and CDR2 FQGNSA. CDR3 amino acids: CASSLTSLAEYEQYF. CDR3 in DNA: TGTGCCAGCAGCTTAACTTCGCTAGCGGAATACGAGCAGTACTTC.

This chain uses TRBV2 with TRBJ2-5; 10 bases are a match to TRBD1. CDR3 length: 12 amino acids. CDR1 is SNHLY and CDR2 is FYNNEI in the germline V gene. The trim removed 8 bases at V and 5 bases at J, leaving 2 bases unmatched. CDR3 loop: CASGQGGETQYF. For the CDR3, the DNA is TGTGCCAGCGGACAGGGGGGGGAGACCCAGTACTTC.

Only one count was recorded for this clone. The rearrangement joins TRBV18 to TRBJ2-7; D perhaps matches TRBD1 (6 bases). CDR1 is KGHSH and CDR2 is LQKENI in the germline V gene. Trimming stripped 2 bases from V and 2 bases from J, with 16 bases between. The CDR3 is 16 amino acids. CDR3 bases: TGTGCCAGCTCACCAATGGTAGGGACAAGTACCTACGAGCAGTACTTC. It codes for CASSPMVGTSTYEQYF.

The chain combines TRBV6-6 with TRBJ1-2; 9 bases agree with TRBD1. V lost 2 bases to trimming and J lost 5 bases; unmatched junction nucleotides: 6. There are 15 residues in the CDR3. The germline gives CDR1 MNHNY, CDR2 SVGAGI (reference sequence). The CDR3 region is CASSYDSGTGYGYTF. The CDR3 DNA is TGTGCCAGCAGTTACGATTCCGGGACAGGGTATGGCTACACCTTC.

The J gene is TRBJ1-4, the V gene TRBV5-5, with 7 positions matching TRBD1. The CDR3 sequence is 15 residues long. CDR1 and CDR2 from the germline V gene are SGHKS and YYEKEE (reference sequence). V lost 1 base to trimming and J lost 10 bases; unmatched junction nucleotides: 10. DNA of the CDR3: TGTGCCAGCAGCTTGTCAGGGACAGCCCAGGCAAAACTGTTTTTT. The encoded protein is CASSLSGTAQAKLFF.

This clone was observed a single time. The chain joins TRBV29-1 to TRBJ1-1, with D maybe TRBD1 (6 bases). V lost 1 base to trimming and J lost 0 bases, with 12 bases between them. The germline CDR1 and CDR2 sequences are SQVTM and ANQGSEA. This CDR3 is 15 amino acids long. CDR3 in amino acids: CSVEVFGQLNTEAFF. DNA for the CDR3: TGCAGCGTTGAAGTCTTCGGACAGTTGAACACTGAAGCTTTCTTT.